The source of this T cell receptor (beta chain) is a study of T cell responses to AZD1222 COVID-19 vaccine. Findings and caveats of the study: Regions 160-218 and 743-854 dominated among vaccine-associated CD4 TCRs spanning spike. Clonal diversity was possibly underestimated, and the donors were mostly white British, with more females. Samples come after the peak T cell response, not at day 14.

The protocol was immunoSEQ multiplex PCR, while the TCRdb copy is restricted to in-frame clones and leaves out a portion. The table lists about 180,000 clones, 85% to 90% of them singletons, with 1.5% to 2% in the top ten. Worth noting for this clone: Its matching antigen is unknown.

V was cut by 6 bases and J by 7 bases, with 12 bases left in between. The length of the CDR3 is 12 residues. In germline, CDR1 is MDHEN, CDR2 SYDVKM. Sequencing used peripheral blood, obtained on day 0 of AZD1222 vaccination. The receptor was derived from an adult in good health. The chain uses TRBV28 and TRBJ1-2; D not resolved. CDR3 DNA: TGTGCCAGCAGCTCCCCGGTAGGTGGCTACACCTTC. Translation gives CASSSPVGGYTF.